Presented here are 18 T cell receptor beta chains from one specimen sequenced in a study of blood T cell repertoires in COVID-19. The table came from immunoSEQ multiplex PCR; TCRdb's copy has only in-frame clones and leaves some out. The table shows 110,000 to 150,000 clones, with more than 85% occurring only once. The source material was peripheral blood. These receptor sequences come from a human donor in a cohort sampled during active COVID-19.

The chain employs TRBV3-1 (or the pseudogene TRBV3-2) and TRBJ2-1, with 9 bases that match TRBD2. CDR1 and CDR2 from the germline V gene are LGHDT and YNNKEL (reference sequence). The CDR3 spans 14 residues. The junction had 6 bases not matched to a gene; V was cut back by 4 bases and J by 8 bases. This chain's CDR3 is CASSRPSGTYEQFF. The CDR3 DNA follows: TGTGCCAGCAGCCGACCTAGCGGGACGTATGAGCAGTTCTTC.

This clone was counted at least ten times. The rearrangement links TRBV18 to TRBJ2-7, with 10 bases fitting TRBD2. The junction had 12 bases not matched to a gene; V was cut back by 4 bases and J by 3 bases. The germline V gene has CDR1 KGHSH and CDR2 LQKENI. This CDR3 spans 17 amino acids. The CDR3 nucleotides read TGTGCCAGCTCACTGTCTAGCGGGAGAACCATGATCTACGAGCAGTACTTC. Its translation: CASSLSSGRTMIYEQYF.

This clone was found a few times. V usage is TRBV4-1 and J usage is TRBJ2-3; D gene unclear. CDR1 and CDR2 (germline): MGHRA, YSYEKL. V lost 1 base to trimming and J lost 6 bases, with 14 bases between them. The CDR3 is made up of 15 amino acids. CDR3 bases: TGCGCCAGCAGCCAAGGCGGCACAAGCGTGGATACGCAGTATTTT. Translation gives CASSQGGTSVDTQYF.

The chain is built from TRBV2 and TRBJ2-7; D unresolved. With 2 bases removed from V and 1 base from J, the gap between germline ends came to 9 bases. Per the germline V gene, CDR1 is SNHLY and CDR2 is FYNNEI. The CDR3 length is 14 residues. CDR3 sequence: CASSERRQSYEQYF. In nucleotides, the CDR3 is TGTGCCAGCAGTGAACGGCGGCAGTCCTACGAGCAGTACTTC.

The count of this clone is one. The chain has TRBV21-1 and TRBJ1-3. TRBV21-1 has pseudogene status. This CDR3 has 19 residues. The CDR3 region has the DNA TGTGCCAGCAGCAAATCCTCTCGTGAGCGCCTTAGACCTGGAAACACCATATATTTT. This encodes CASSKSSRERLRPGNTIYF.

This rearrangement joins TRBV18 to TRBJ2-3, with 13 bases identical to TRBD2. The ends lost 2 bases at V and 3 bases at J; junction bases unmatched: 2. The CDR3 runs to 16 residues. The germline gives CDR1 KGHSH, CDR2 LQKENI. CDR3: CASSPGLAGATDTQYF. DNA for the CDR3: TGTGCCAGCTCACCAGGACTAGCGGGGGCAACAGATACGCAGTATTTT.

The rearrangement joins TRBV10-3 to TRBJ2-1, with 11 nucleotides matching TRBD2. V lost 6 bases to trimming and J lost 5 bases; unmatched junction nucleotides: 0. CDR1 is ENHRY, CDR2 SYGVKD, per germline. This CDR3 comprises 13 residues. The CDR3 sequence: CAIRGLADNEQFF. DNA for the CDR3: TGTGCCATCAGGGGACTAGCGGACAATGAGCAGTTCTTC.

This chain joins TRBV14 and TRBJ2-1; the match to TRBD2 covers 13 bases. The CDR3 sequence is 18 residues long. Germline assignment: CDR1 SGHDN and CDR2 FVKESK. The V and J ends lost 3 bases and 0 bases, in that order; junction bases with no gene match: 5. CDR3 DNA sequence: TGTGCCAGCAGCCAGCTACTAGCGGGGGGGCTCTCCTACAATGAGCAGTTCTTC. It yields the protein CASSQLLAGGLSYNEQFF.

The chain is built from TRBV6-1 and TRBJ1-1; D uncertain. This CDR3 is 15 amino acids long. Trimming took off 2 bases at V and 0 bases at J, with 10 bases between the two ends. The germline gives CDR1 MNHNS, CDR2 SASEGT. The CDR3, as DNA: TGTGCCAGCAGTGAATGGGGAGGCATGAACACTGAAGCTTTCTTT. It yields the protein CASSEWGGMNTEAFF.

The chain couples TRBV2 to TRBJ1-4; 11 bases are shared with TRBD1. V lost 6 bases, J lost 0 bases, and 12 bases stayed unmatched. Germline V CDR1 and CDR2: SNHLY, FYNNEI. This CDR3 comprises 19 residues. The CDR3 loop reads CASRRTGGTYDPTNEKLFF. The CDR3 DNA reads as TGTGCCAGCAGGCGGACAGGGGGCACCTATGACCCAACTAATGAAAAACTGTTTTTT.

The chain recombines TRBV6-5 with TRBJ2-5; the match to TRBD2 covers 7 bases. In germline, CDR1 is MNHEY, CDR2 SVGAGI. This CDR3 comprises 15 residues. J gave up 1 base and V 1 base, and 3 bases lay outside the gene matches. As DNA, the CDR3 is TGTGCCAGCAGTTACTGGACGGGGGGCCAAGAGACCCAGTACTTC. Translated, it gives CASSYWTGGQETQYF.

The V gene is TRBV15, the J gene TRBJ1-3; 7 nucleotides line up with TRBD1. CDR1 is LNHNV, CDR2 YYDKDF, per germline (reference sequence). This CDR3 contains 17 residues. The ends lost 0 bases at V and 4 bases at J; junction bases unmatched: 9. DNA for the CDR3: TGTGCCACCAGCAGAGATAGGGGGCAAGGGCCCGGAAACACCATATATTTT. It yields the protein CATSRDRGQGPGNTIYF. Looking up the rest from reference TRBV15 and TRBJ1-3 gives the full variable domain: DAMVIQNPRYQVTQFGKPVTLSCSQTLNHNVMYWYQQKSSQAPKLLFHYYDKDFNNEADTPDNFQSRRPNTSFCFLDIRSPGLGDTAMYLCATSRDRGQGPGNTIYFGEGSWLTVV.

This clone was seen a few times. This chain uses TRBV2 with TRBJ1-5; the match to TRBD1 covers 7 bases. After removal of 4 bases from V and 6 bases from J, the junction contained 9 bases not matched to a gene. Germline CDR1 reads SNHLY; CDR2 reads FYNNEI. The CDR3 spans 15 residues. CDR3: CASSVTGAGGQPQHF. The CDR3 DNA reads as TGTGCCAGCAGTGTTACAGGGGCGGGCGGTCAGCCCCAGCATTTT.

The chain carries TRBV18 and TRBJ1-2; 10 bases agree with TRBD1. From germline, CDR1 is KGHSH and CDR2 LQKENI. The CDR3 is 15 residues long. V gave up 5 bases and J gave up 4 bases; unmatched junction bases: 7. The CDR3 spells CASSAGRDRGYGYTF. The DNA of the CDR3 is TGTGCCAGCTCAGCGGGCCGGGACAGGGGCTATGGCTACACCTTC.

V usage is TRBV30 and J usage is TRBJ1-1; D is uncertain. Trimming took off 0 bases at V and 11 bases at J, with 13 bases between the two ends. Germline V gives CDR1 GTSNPN, CDR2 SVGIG (reference sequence). The CDR3 length is 12 residues. CDR3 nucleotide sequence: TGTGCCTGGAGTGTACCCGGGATAGGGGCTTTCTTT. As protein: CAWSVPGIGAFF.

This chain uses TRBV18 with TRBJ1-1; D unclear. Trimming stripped 5 bases from V and 4 bases from J, with 20 bases between. The CDR3 runs 16 residues. Looked up from germline, CDR1 is KGHSH and CDR2 is LQKENI. CDR3 DNA sequence: TGTGCCAGCTCAGCTCAGGATGTCATTTTAGGCACTGAAGCTTTCTTT. This translates into CASSAQDVILGTEAFF.

The chain carries TRBV19 and TRBJ1-5; D may be TRBD1 (5 bases). This CDR3 region has 16 residues. V lost 5 bases and J 0 bases, leaving 14 bases between the germline ends. Per germline, CDR1 LNHDA and CDR2 SQIVND (reference sequence). The DNA of the CDR3 is TGTGCCAGTAGTCCTACCCCAGGGTATAGCAATCAGCCCCAGCATTTT. As protein: CASSPTPGYSNQPQHF. The whole variable domain, filled in from reference TRBV19 and TRBJ1-5, reads DGGITQSPKYLFRKEGQNVTLSCEQNLNHDAMYWYRQDPGQGLRLIYYSQIVNDFQKGDIAEGYSVSREKKESFPLTVTSAQKNPTAFYLCASSPTPGYSNQPQHFGDGTRLSIL.

The chain employs TRBV2 and TRBJ2-3; TRBD2 might be the D (5 bases). The CDR3 runs to 13 residues. Between the trimmed V and J ends, which lost 4 bases and 6 bases, there was a span of 11 bases. The V gene's germline CDR1 is SNHLY and CDR2 FYNNEI. CDR3: CASSGGNRDTQYF. The CDR3 coding sequence is TGTGCCAGCAGTGGAGGGAATCGGGATACGCAGTATTTT.